Shown below are 14 T cell receptor beta chains from a single sample sequenced in a study of technical replicates of blood from a handful of donors. Method: immunoSEQ multiplex PCR; TCRdb's copy keeps in-frame clones and lacks some. In the table there are fewer than 85,000 clones, roughly 94% of which are singletons. Sequencing input: T cells isolated from PBMCs. Receptor source: a human donor in good health.

This clone was counted once. The chain combines TRBV7-9 with TRBJ2-1, with D perhaps TRBD1 (6 bases). Trimming cost V 8 bases and J 8 bases, with 10 bases left between them. Germline CDR1 and CDR2: SEHNR and FQNEAQ (reference sequence). The CDR3 spans 11 residues. The DNA of the CDR3 is TGTGCCAGCGACTCAGGGGATGAGCAGTTCTTC. Translated, it gives CASDSGDEQFF. The whole variable domain, remainder taken from reference TRBV7-9 and TRBJ2-1, is DTGVSQNPRHKITKRGQNVTFRCDPISEHNRLYWYRQTLGQGPEFLTYFQNEAQLEKSRLLSDRFSAERPKGSFSTLEIQRTEQGDSAMYLCASDSGDEQFFGPGTRLTVL.

The rearrangement joins TRBV19 to TRBJ1-1, with 7 positions matching TRBD1. V shed 5 bases, J shed 5 bases, and the junction held 5 bases outside the gene matches. The CDR3 totals 13 residues. Germline CDR1 reads LNHDA; CDR2 reads SQIVND (reference sequence). In nucleotides, the CDR3 is TGTGCCAGTAGTTCCCAACAGGGGACTGAAGCTTTCTTT. Protein sequence: CASSSQQGTEAFF.

The chain joins TRBV27 to TRBJ1-2; the D gene is possibly TRBD1 (6 bases). The CDR3 covers 14 residues. Germline CDR1 is MNHEY and CDR2 is SMNVEV (reference sequence). Deletions cut 5 bases from V and 4 bases from J, with 14 bases between. The CDR3 nucleotides read TGTGCCAGCAGTCCCTACAGGGTCGGCTATGGCTACACCTTC. It specifies CASSPYRVGYGYTF.

In this sample, this clone turned up a few times. The J gene is TRBJ1-4, the V gene TRBV6-1; D is possibly TRBD1 (6 bases). Germline loops: CDR1 MNHNS, CDR2 SASEGT. The V end was cut by 4 bases, the J end by 5 bases, with 11 bases between. The length of the CDR3 is 14 residues. CDR3 amino acids: CASSVDSENEKLFF. In DNA, the CDR3 is TGTGCCAGCAGTGTGGACAGTGAAAATGAAAAACTGTTTTTT.

As DNA, the CDR3 is TGCGCCAGCAGTCCGACAGGGTACGGCGACGAGCAGTACTTC. As protein: CASSPTGYGDEQYF. The chain uses TRBV10-1 and TRBJ2-7, with 7 bases identical to TRBD1. V was clipped by 5 bases and J by 5 bases; unmatched bases: 9. CDR1 and CDR2 from the germline V gene are WNHNN and SYGVQD (reference sequence). CDR3 length: 14 residues.

V and J are TRBV7-8 and TRBJ2-5; D uncertain. Germline CDR1 and CDR2: SGHVS and FQNEAQ. The CDR3 is 14 amino acids. V lost 5 bases and J lost 1, with 11 bases in between. The DNA of the CDR3 is TGTGCCAGCAGCCAGATCCCTAGCCAAGAGACCCAGTACTTC. This sequence encodes CASSQIPSQETQYF.

The chain joins TRBV5-6 to TRBJ2-1; 7 bases agree with TRBD1. Germline V lookup: CDR1 SGHDT, CDR2 YYEEEE. The CDR3 is 19 amino acids. Trimming cost V 4 bases and J 0 bases; bases outside gene matches: 16. In DNA form, the CDR3 reads TGTGCCAGCAGCCCCACCGTCTACAAGGGGGCCGGCTCCTACAATGAGCAGTTCTTC. This sequence encodes CASSPTVYKGAGSYNEQFF.

The chain joins TRBV5-4 to TRBJ1-3, with D possibly matching TRBD1 (6 bases). This CDR3 is 14 amino acids long. Trimming left V 0 bases short and J 2 bases short, with 6 bases between. Germline-derived CDR1 and CDR2 are SGHNT and YYREEE (reference sequence). CDR3 protein: CASSLDRAGNTIYF. In DNA, the CDR3 is TGTGCCAGCAGCTTGGACAGGGCTGGAAACACCATATATTTT.

The sample holds one count of this clone. This sample includes further DNA sequences coding for the same CDR3. This chain connects TRBV7-9 to TRBJ1-2; D call uncertain. CDR1 and CDR2 (germline): SEHNR, FQNEAQ (reference sequence). The CDR3 has 12 amino acids. With 1 base removed from V and 5 bases from J, the gap between germline ends came to 5 bases. The CDR3 nucleotides read TGTGCCAGCAGCTTAGGAGGGTATGGCTACACCTTC. Protein product: CASSLGGYGYTF.

The V and J genes are TRBV4-1 and TRBJ2-1, with 12 bases lining up with TRBD2. From germline, CDR1 is MGHRA and CDR2 YSYEKL. The CDR3 has 17 amino acids. Trimming took 3 bases from V and 4 from J; bases not matched to a gene: 7. DNA of the CDR3: TGCGCCAGCAGCCATCAAACCGGGACTAGCGGGTACAATGAGCAGTTCTTC. Translated: CASSHQTGTSGYNEQFF.

The V and J genes are TRBV6-1 and TRBJ1-2; 7 positions agree with TRBD1. The V gene end was trimmed by 6 bases and the J gene end by 5 bases; junction bases not matched to a gene: 12. This CDR3 contains 15 residues. CDR1 MNHNS and CDR2 SASEGT come from the germline V gene. This CDR3 reads CASRRIDRAPYGYTF. The CDR3 DNA reads as TGTGCCAGCAGGAGGATTGACAGGGCGCCTTATGGCTACACCTTC.

J is TRBJ2-1 and V is TRBV5-4, with D uncertain. The V and J ends lost 2 bases and 0 bases respectively, with 9 bases between them. CDR3 length: 15 residues. Germline V gene sequence: CDR1 SGHNT, CDR2 YYREEE (reference sequence). CDR3 DNA sequence: TGTGCCAGCAGCTTTAAGAGAAGCTCCTACAATGAGCAGTTCTTC. Translation: CASSFKRSSYNEQFF.

J is TRBJ2-5 and V is TRBV5-1; tentative D call: TRBD1 (6 bases). Trimming removed 1 base from V and 4 bases from J, with 20 bases in between. Germline V gives CDR1 SGHRS, CDR2 YFSETQ. This CDR3 region has 17 residues. The CDR3: CASSLPSTGPGGETQYF. In DNA form, the CDR3 reads TGCGCCAGCAGCTTGCCAAGTACAGGGCCCGGAGGAGAGACCCAGTACTTC.

The CDR3 loop is CASSETWTSESYNEQFF. CDR3 DNA: TGCGCCAGCAGTGAGACTTGGACTAGCGAGTCCTACAATGAGCAGTTCTTC. The chain links TRBV10-1 to TRBJ2-1; TRBD2 matches at 9 bases. There are 17 residues in the CDR3. The germline V gene has CDR1 WNHNN and CDR2 SYGVQD (reference sequence). Trimming at V came to 2 bases and at J to 1 base, leaving 6 bases not matched to a gene.